The 32 T cell receptor beta chains in this list originate from one sample, sequenced in a study of shared clonotypes between healthy human individuals. Sequencing was performed with immunoSEQ multiplex PCR; in TCRdb, only in-frame clones are kept and a portion is missing. This sample has about 2.3 million clones; 80% to 95% occur once, and the top ten carry 0.37%. The sequenced material came from naive CD4+ T cells from PBMCs. Noted subset: CD45RA+ positively selected. The receptors here all came from a man younger than 35 in good health. Some clones in this sample may be carry-over from other donors' samples.

This rearrangement joins TRBV28 to TRBJ1-2, with a tentative D call TRBD1 (6 bases). Germline V CDR1 and CDR2: MDHEN, SYDVKM. The CDR3 loop spans 14 amino acids. Trimming shortened V by 3 bases and J by 8 bases, and 16 bases separated the two germline ends. CDR3 DNA sequence: TGTGCCAGCAGTTTTGTTTGGACAGACGGGGGCTACACCTTC. Translating gives CASSFVWTDGGYTF.

This chain joins TRBV29-1 and TRBJ1-2, with 12 positions matching TRBD1. Germline V gives CDR1 SQVTM, CDR2 ANQGSEA. This CDR3 spans 14 amino acids. V shed 2 bases, J shed 7 bases, and the junction held 5 bases outside the gene matches. This CDR3 is CSVERGTGGFGYTF. Written as DNA, the CDR3 is TGCAGCGTTGAAAGGGGGACAGGGGGCTTTGGCTACACCTTC.

The chain has TRBV27 and TRBJ2-7; no clear D gene. This CDR3 has 11 amino acids. Germline V gene data show CDR1 as MNHEY and CDR2 as SMNVEV (reference sequence). V dropped 7 bases and J dropped 9 bases, with 13 bases sitting between them. The CDR3 DNA sequence: TGTGCCAGCACCCAAACCGGCTCGCAGTACTTC. As protein: CASTQTGSQYF.

The chain uses TRBV6-5 and TRBJ1-2; D is uncertain. The V end lost 6 bases, the J end lost 2 bases, and 16 bases lay between the germline ends. This CDR3 has 15 amino acids. Germline lookup yields CDR1 MNHEY and CDR2 SVGAGI. CDR3 sequence reads: CASSPSPVGNYGYTF. As DNA, the CDR3 is TGTGCCAGCAGCCCGAGCCCCGTGGGGAACTATGGCTACACCTTC.

This clone was observed once. The chain combines TRBV19 with TRBJ1-5; 7 bases are a match to TRBD1. Germline CDR1 is LNHDA and CDR2 is SQIVND (reference sequence). The CDR3 totals 15 residues. Trimming removed 0 bases from V and 1 base from J; junction bases left unmatched: 0. The CDR3, as DNA: TGTGCCAGTAGTATAGAGGGACAGAGCAATCAGCCCCAGCATTTT. It specifies CASSIEGQSNQPQHF.

V usage is TRBV28 and J usage is TRBJ1-2; D is uncertain. Germline-derived CDR1 and CDR2 are MDHEN and SYDVKM. Trimming took off 10 bases at V and 8 bases at J, with 20 bases between the two ends. This CDR3 comprises 13 residues. CDR3 DNA: TGTGCCACCCGATTGAGGGAAACTAACGGCTACACCTTC. It yields the protein CATRLRETNGYTF.

The chain employs TRBV28 and TRBJ1-2; tentative D call: TRBD1 (5 bases). V was clipped by 5 bases and J by 7 bases, with 17 bases between them. CDR1 MDHEN and CDR2 SYDVKM come from the germline V gene. The CDR3 sequence is 14 residues long. CDR3 coding DNA: TGTGCCAGCAGTGTACCGGGGGAGGTCGGTGGCTACACCTTC. It codes for CASSVPGEVGGYTF.

Concerning this clone itself: The identical CDR3 is also encoded by other nucleotide sequences in the sample. This chain uses TRBV18 with TRBJ2-5; D is possibly TRBD2 (5 bases). The V end was cut by 0 bases, the J end by 3 bases, with 5 bases between. CDR3 length: 13 residues. Germline loops: CDR1 KGHSH, CDR2 LQKENI. The CDR3, as DNA: TGTGCCAGCTCACCACCGGGAGAAGAGACCCAGTACTTC. It translates to CASSPPGEETQYF.

This chain links TRBV19 with TRBJ1-3, with TRBD1 as a possible D gene (5 bases). Per the germline V gene, CDR1 is LNHDA and CDR2 is SQIVND (reference sequence). The CDR3 is 14 residues long. Trimming stripped 7 bases from V and 5 bases from J, with 15 bases between. Here the CDR3 DNA reads TGTGCCAGTACCCGGGACCGCCTCAGAAACACCATATATTTT. This encodes CASTRDRLRNTIYF.

The chain joins TRBV25-1 to TRBJ2-2, with a weak D call TRBD2 (5 bases). The CDR3 consists of 13 residues. Germline CDR1 reads MGHDK; CDR2 reads SYGVNS. Between the trimmed V and J ends, which lost 7 bases and 4 bases, there was a span of 10 bases. CDR3 in DNA: TGTGCCAGCACGTCAAGCGGCACCGGGGAGCTGTTTTTT. It translates to CASTSSGTGELFF.

The chain has TRBV25-1 and TRBJ2-2, with 8 nucleotides matching TRBD1. The CDR3 is made up of 14 amino acids. The germline V gene has CDR1 MGHDK and CDR2 SYGVNS. After removal of 4 bases from V and 4 bases from J, the junction contained 2 bases not matched to a gene. CDR3 in DNA: TGTGCCAGCAGTGCAGGGGGCCTCACCGGGGAGCTGTTTTTT. Translated, it gives CASSAGGLTGELFF.

The genes are TRBV5-6 and TRBJ2-7, with TRBD1 matching over 9 bases. J lost 0 bases, V lost 4 bases, and 5 bases had no gene match. The CDR3 has 15 amino acids. Germline CDR1 SGHDT, CDR2 YYEEEE. In DNA form, the CDR3 reads TGTGCCAGCAGCCGCACAGGGGGCCTCTCCTACGAGCAGTACTTC. The encoded protein is CASSRTGGLSYEQYF.

The rearrangement joins TRBV29-1 to TRBJ2-1, with D possibly being TRBD2 (5 bases). This CDR3 has 15 residues. Germline V gene sequence: CDR1 SQVTM, CDR2 ANQGSEA. Trimming pared 0 bases from V and 8 bases from J, leaving 17 bases between. The CDR3 DNA is TGCAGCGTTGAAGATTTTAGGACGGTCGGGGATGAGCAGTTCTTC. It encodes CSVEDFRTVGDEQFF.

J is TRBJ2-5 and V is TRBV7-2; the D is unclear. CDR1 is SGHTA and CDR2 is FQGNSA in the germline V gene. The CDR3 extends over 16 amino acids. V gave up 1 base and J gave up 0 bases, with 12 bases separating them. The chain's CDR3 is CASSLVADRYQETQYF. CDR3 coding DNA: TGTGCCAGCAGCTTAGTTGCCGACCGGTACCAAGAGACCCAGTACTTC.

This chain uses TRBV5-1 with TRBJ2-7; either TRBD1 or TRBD2 may fit D (5 bases each). This CDR3 is 14 amino acids long. Trimming removed 4 bases from V and 3 bases from J, with 14 bases in between. Germline CDR1 reads SGHRS; CDR2 reads YFSETQ. The chain's CDR3 is CASSRDENLYEQYF. The CDR3 DNA is TGCGCCAGCAGCCGGGACGAAAATCTCTACGAGCAGTACTTC.

V and J are TRBV18 and TRBJ2-7; 7 bases are shared with TRBD1. This CDR3 is 13 amino acids long. Per germline, CDR1 KGHSH and CDR2 LQKENI. With 5 bases clipped from V and 5 bases from J, the junction kept 6 bases outside the gene matches. The CDR3 bases are TGTGCCAGCTCAGCGGACAGGAACAACGAGCAGTACTTC. It encodes CASSADRNNEQYF. Drawing the rest from reference TRBV18 and TRBJ2-7, the complete variable domain is NAGVMQNPRHLVRRRGQEARLRCSPMKGHSHVYWYRQLPEEGLKFMVYLQKENIIDESGMPKERFSAEFPKEGPSILRIQQVVRGDSAAYFCASSADRNNEQYFGPGTRLTVT.

This rearrangement joins TRBV27 to TRBJ1-5, with D maybe TRBD1 (6 bases). The CDR3 runs 17 residues. Germline CDR1 is MNHEY and CDR2 is SMNVEV (reference sequence). V lost 2 bases and J 2 bases, leaving 16 bases between the germline ends. The CDR3 nucleotides are TGTGCCAGCAGTTTAGTACATTGGGCAGGGGGCAATCAGCCCCAGCATTTT. The encoded protein is CASSLVHWAGGNQPQHF.

The genes are TRBV7-9 and TRBJ2-3; the match to TRBD1 covers 7 bases. The trim removed 5 bases at V and 6 bases at J, leaving 5 bases unmatched. This CDR3 has 13 amino acids. Germline CDR1 and CDR2: SEHNR and FQNEAQ (reference sequence). DNA of the CDR3: TGTGCCAGCAGCGGATCACAGGGGGATACGCAGTATTTT. Its translation: CASSGSQGDTQYF.

In its sample, this clone was seen a few times. The sample has other DNA sequences that encode this CDR3 too. V is TRBV28 and J is TRBJ1-1; D ambiguous. Germline loops: CDR1 MDHEN, CDR2 SYDVKM. V lost 3 bases to trimming and J lost 2 bases, with 10 bases between them. The length of the CDR3 is 14 residues. The CDR3 DNA sequence: TGTGCCAGCAGTTTGGACGGTGTAAACACTGAAGCTTTCTTT. Its protein is CASSLDGVNTEAFF.

This rearrangement joins TRBV29-1 to TRBJ1-2, with D hard to call. There are 12 residues in the CDR3. CDR1 SQVTM and CDR2 ANQGSEA come from the germline V gene. V dropped 1 base and J dropped 4 bases, with 7 bases sitting between them. CDR3 in amino acids: CSVEGASYGYTF. The DNA of the CDR3 is TGCAGCGTTGAAGGGGCCAGCTATGGCTACACCTTC. The full variable domain, with the rest looked up from reference TRBV29-1 and TRBJ1-2, is SAVISQKPSRDICQRGTSLTIQCQVDSQVTMMFWYRQQPGQSLTLIATANQGSEATYESGFVIDKFPISRPNLTFSTLTVSNMSPEDSSIYLCSVEGASYGYTFGSGTRLTVV.

V gene TRBV27 combines with J gene TRBJ1-2, with TRBD1 as a possible D gene (5 bases). There are 13 residues in the CDR3. V was shortened by 6 bases and J by 3 bases, with 11 bases between the two germline ends. Germline CDR1 is MNHEY and CDR2 is SMNVEV (reference sequence). CDR3 in amino acids: CASRATGYYGYTF. The CDR3 nucleotides read TGTGCCAGCAGGGCTACAGGTTACTATGGCTACACCTTC.

This clone turned up a few times. The CDR3 region is CASSYGGTENQPQHF. The CDR3, as DNA: TGTGCCAGTAGTTATGGAGGGACGGAGAATCAGCCCCAGCATTTT. The chain employs TRBV19 and TRBJ1-5; tentatively, D is TRBD1 (5 bases). Trimming removed 5 bases at V and 4 bases at J, with 15 bases between. Germline V gene sequence: CDR1 LNHDA, CDR2 SQIVND (reference sequence). This CDR3 spans 15 amino acids.

This clone was detected once. The V and J genes are TRBV28 and TRBJ2-7; 7 bases are a match to TRBD1. Per the germline V gene, CDR1 is MDHEN and CDR2 is SYDVKM. The CDR3 totals 14 residues. V lost 4 bases and J lost 3; bases outside the gene matches: 6. CDR3 sequence: CASSYGTAYYEQYF. CDR3 bases: TGTGCCAGCAGTTATGGGACAGCGTACTACGAGCAGTACTTC.

This clone was seen just once. The sample holds other DNA sequences that translate to the same CDR3. The rearrangement joins TRBV7-2 to TRBJ2-5; D unresolved. Per germline, CDR1 SGHTA and CDR2 FQGNSA. Trimming took off 2 bases at V and 5 bases at J, with 9 bases between the two ends. The length of the CDR3 is 13 residues. The CDR3 DNA reads TGTGCCAGCAGCTTATTAGGCCGGGAGACCCAGTACTTC. Amino acid sequence: CASSLLGRETQYF.

This chain uses TRBV9 with TRBJ1-1; D gene unclear. V lost 0 bases to trimming and J lost 3 bases, with 12 bases between them. Germline values: CDR1 SGDLS, CDR2 YYNGEE. The CDR3 sequence is 15 residues long. The CDR3 DNA follows: TGTGCCAGCAGCGTAGACCCGCGTTGGGACACTGAAGCTTTCTTT. Residues: CASSVDPRWDTEAFF. The variable domain in full, with the rest retrieved from reference TRBV9 and TRBJ1-1, is DSGVTQTPKHLITATGQRVTLRCSPRSGDLSVYWYQQSLDQGLQFLIQYYNGEERAKGNILERFSAQQFPDLHSELNLSSLELGDSALYFCASSVDPRWDTEAFFGQGTRLTVV.

V usage is TRBV4-3 and J usage is TRBJ2-1; 9 nucleotides match TRBD2. The ends lost 0 bases at V and 4 bases at J; junction bases unmatched: 7. The germline V gene has CDR1 LGHNA and CDR2 YSLEER. The CDR3 is 17 amino acids. The DNA for the CDR3 is TGCGCCAGCAGCCAAGAAATCGAGACTAGCGGATACAATGAGCAGTTCTTC. As protein: CASSQEIETSGYNEQFF.

This chain connects TRBV30 to TRBJ1-5; D is possibly TRBD1 (5 bases). Germline CDR1 GTSNPN, CDR2 SVGIG (reference sequence). The length of the CDR3 is 15 residues. The V end was cut by 3 bases, the J end by 0 bases, with 12 bases between. The CDR3 sequence is CAWSLGHSSNQPQHF. As DNA, the CDR3 is TGTGCCTGGAGCCTAGGACACTCTAGCAATCAGCCCCAGCATTTT.

This clone was found once. J is TRBJ2-5 and V is TRBV5-1, with no clear D. CDR1 and CDR2 from the germline V gene are SGHRS and YFSETQ. The CDR3 consists of 15 residues. Trimming took off 7 bases at V and 4 bases at J, with 20 bases between the two ends. CDR3 DNA: TGCGCCAGCCTAAGACGGCCGGGTACGGGAGAGACCCAGTACTTC. This gives the protein CASLRRPGTGETQYF.

The rearrangement joins TRBV28 to TRBJ1-6; the D gene is possibly TRBD1 (6 bases). The length of the CDR3 is 14 residues. V was pared by 7 bases and J by 9 bases, with 16 bases between. Per germline, CDR1 MDHEN and CDR2 SYDVKM. CDR3 loop: CASTPPGDISPLHF. CDR3 nucleotides: TGTGCCAGCACCCCGCCAGGGGATATTTCACCCCTCCACTTT.

Regarding this clone: One end of the junction fails to match germline, which may point to a read error. The chain uses TRBV5-1 and TRBJ2-1; 10 bases are shared with TRBD2. CDR1 is SGHRS and CDR2 is YFSETQ in the germline V gene. The CDR3 is 16 residues long. This CDR3 reads CASTLTSGPTYNEQFF. CDR3 bases: TGCGCCAGCACCTTGACTAGCGGGCCAACTTACAATGAGCAGTTCTTC.

This clone was counted a single time. The CDR3 sequence is CASSAPQGGAEKLFF. The DNA for the CDR3 is TGCGCCAGCAGCGCCCCACAGGGGGGGGCTGAAAAACTGTTTTTT. The J gene is TRBJ1-4, the V gene TRBV5-1; 8 positions agree with TRBD1. With V trimmed by 4 bases and J by 7 bases, 9 bases remained unmatched. This CDR3 region has 15 residues. Germline CDR1 SGHRS, CDR2 YFSETQ. The entire variable domain, with the rest obtained from reference TRBV5-1 and TRBJ1-4, is as follows: KAGVTQTPRYLIKTRGQQVTLSCSPISGHRSVSWYQQTPGQGLQFLFEYFSETQRNKGNFPGRFSGRQFSNSRSEMNVSTLELGDSALYLCASSAPQGGAEKLFFGSGTQLSVL.

V usage is TRBV28 and J usage is TRBJ2-7; 9 bases align to TRBD2. Trimming cost V 5 bases and J 1 base; bases outside gene matches: 6. The V gene's germline CDR1 is MDHEN and CDR2 SYDVKM. The CDR3 is 15 amino acids. The CDR3 DNA reads TGTGCCAGCAGTCTAGCGGGGAGCTCATCCTACGAGCAGTACTTC. This sequence encodes CASSLAGSSSYEQYF.